This TCR beta chain comes out of a study of OX40 agonist ivuxolimab in advanced cancers. Germline-derived CDR1 and CDR2 are SGHAT and FQDESV (reference sequence). The CDR3 is 15 residues long. V shed 1 base and J 4 bases; nucleotides not matched to a gene: 7. Produced via immunoSEQ multiplex PCR; TCRdb's table is partial and in-frame only. The data show 70,000 to 95,000 clones, with approximately 94% seen just once and around a tenth held by the top ten. The study's findings and limits: In general, CD8+ T cells held more expanded clones than CD4+ did, on average.

This clone was detected only a few times. Its cognate antigen is unknown. Baseline was the first blood sampling point, followed by cycle 4 day 1 and cycle 7 day 1. V usage is TRBV11-1 and J usage is TRBJ2-7; 7 nucleotides match TRBD2. This receptor was taken from an adult with an advanced solid tumor such as melanoma, head and neck, liver or kidney cancer. The material sequenced was CD4+ or CD8+ T cells sorted from blood, taken in a trial of the OX40 agonist ivuxolimab. Here the CDR3 DNA reads TGTGCCAGCAGCTTAGGCGGGAGTCCCAATTACGAGCAGTACTTC. Its translation: CASSLGGSPNYEQYF.